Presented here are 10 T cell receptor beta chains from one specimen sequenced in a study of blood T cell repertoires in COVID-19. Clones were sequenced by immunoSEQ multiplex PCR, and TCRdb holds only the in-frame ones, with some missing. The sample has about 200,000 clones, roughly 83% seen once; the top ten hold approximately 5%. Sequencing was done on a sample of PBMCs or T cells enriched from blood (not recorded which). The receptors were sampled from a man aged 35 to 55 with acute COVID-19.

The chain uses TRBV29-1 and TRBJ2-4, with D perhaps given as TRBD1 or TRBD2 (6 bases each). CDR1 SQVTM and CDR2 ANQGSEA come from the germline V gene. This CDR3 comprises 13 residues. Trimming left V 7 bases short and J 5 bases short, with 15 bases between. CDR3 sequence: CSGGAGQENIQYF. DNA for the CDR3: TGCAGCGGGGGGGCAGGACAAGAAAACATTCAGTACTTC.

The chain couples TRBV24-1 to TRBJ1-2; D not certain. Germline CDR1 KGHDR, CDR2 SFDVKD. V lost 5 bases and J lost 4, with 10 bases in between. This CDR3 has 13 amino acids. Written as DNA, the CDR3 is TGTGCCACCAGTGTTCGGGATTCCTATGGCTACACCTTC. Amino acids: CATSVRDSYGYTF.

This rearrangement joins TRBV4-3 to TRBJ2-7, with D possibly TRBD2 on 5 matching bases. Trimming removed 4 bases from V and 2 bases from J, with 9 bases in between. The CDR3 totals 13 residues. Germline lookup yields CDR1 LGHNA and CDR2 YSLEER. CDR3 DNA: TGCGCCAGCAGCCCGGACTTACCCTACGAGCAGTACTTC. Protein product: CASSPDLPYEQYF.

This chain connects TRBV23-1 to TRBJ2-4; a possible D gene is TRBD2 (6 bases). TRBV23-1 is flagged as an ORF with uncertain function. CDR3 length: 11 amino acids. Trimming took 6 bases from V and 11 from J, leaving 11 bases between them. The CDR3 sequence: CASRMTRLQYF. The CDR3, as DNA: TGCGCCAGCAGGATGACTAGACTTCAGTACTTC.

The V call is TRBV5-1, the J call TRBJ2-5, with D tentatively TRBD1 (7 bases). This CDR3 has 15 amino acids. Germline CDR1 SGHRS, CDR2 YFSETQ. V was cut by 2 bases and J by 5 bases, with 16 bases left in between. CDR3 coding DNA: TGCGCCAGCAGCTTTGGGGACAGCGGGCGTGAGACCCAGTACTTC. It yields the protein CASSFGDSGRETQYF.

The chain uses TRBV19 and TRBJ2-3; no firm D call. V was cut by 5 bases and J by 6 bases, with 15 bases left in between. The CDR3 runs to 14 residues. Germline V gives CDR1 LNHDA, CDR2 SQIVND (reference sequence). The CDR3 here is CASSLTLDTDTQYF. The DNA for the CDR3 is TGTGCCAGTAGTTTAACCCTCGACACGGATACGCAGTATTTT.

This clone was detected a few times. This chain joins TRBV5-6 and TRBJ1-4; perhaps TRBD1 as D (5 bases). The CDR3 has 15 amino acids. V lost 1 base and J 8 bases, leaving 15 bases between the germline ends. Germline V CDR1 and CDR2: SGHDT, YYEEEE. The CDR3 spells CASSLSGSEGEKLFF. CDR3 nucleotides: TGTGCCAGCAGCTTGTCAGGGTCAGAAGGGGAAAAACTGTTTTTT.

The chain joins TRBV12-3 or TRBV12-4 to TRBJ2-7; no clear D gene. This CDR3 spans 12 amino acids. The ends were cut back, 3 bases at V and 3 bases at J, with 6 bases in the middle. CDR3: CASSLASYEQYF. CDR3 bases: TGTGCCAGCAGTTTGGCCAGCTACGAGCAGTACTTC.

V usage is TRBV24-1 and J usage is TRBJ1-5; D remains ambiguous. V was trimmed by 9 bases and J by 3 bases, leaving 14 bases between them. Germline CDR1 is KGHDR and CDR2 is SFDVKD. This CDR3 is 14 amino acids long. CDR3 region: CATYGDYPNQPQHF. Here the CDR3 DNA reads TGTGCCACCTACGGAGATTATCCCAATCAGCCCCAGCATTTT.

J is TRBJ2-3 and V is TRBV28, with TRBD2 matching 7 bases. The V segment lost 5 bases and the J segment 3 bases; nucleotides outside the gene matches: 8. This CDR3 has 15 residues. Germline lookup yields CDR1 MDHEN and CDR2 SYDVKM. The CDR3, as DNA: TGTGCCAGCAGTCCCCGGACTAGGATGACAGATACGCAGTATTTT. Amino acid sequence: CASSPRTRMTDTQYF. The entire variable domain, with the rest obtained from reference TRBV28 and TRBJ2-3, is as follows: DVKVTQSSRYLVKRTGEKVFLECVQDMDHENMFWYRQDPGLGLRLIYFSYDVKMKEKGDIPEGYSVSREKKERFSLILESASTNQTSMYLCASSPRTRMTDTQYFGPGTRLTVL.